This entry lists 3 T cell receptor beta chains sequenced from one sample in a study of CD8 T cells in ankylosing spondylitis. Using its own MiXCR run on the 5' RACE reads, TCRdb lists one record per CDR3 protein. The table includes under 200,000 distinct CDR3 sequences, around a tenth detected once. The sequenced sample was blood, either unsorted or a sorted T cell fraction (not recorded which). Source of these receptors: a female donor with ankylosing spondylitis or in good health (not recorded which).

The J gene is TRBJ2-1, the V gene TRBV18; a weak D match, TRBD1 (6 bases). The CDR3 totals 13 residues. Trimming took off 8 bases at V and 5 bases at J, with 13 bases between the two ends. Germline values: CDR1 KGHSH, CDR2 LQKENI. The CDR3: CASKWTANNEQFF. CDR3 DNA: TGTGCCAGCAAATGGACAGCAAACAATGAGCAGTTCTTC.

V gene TRBV6-2 or TRBV6-3 combines with J gene TRBJ2-7; 8 nucleotides line up with TRBD2. The V segment lost 8 bases and the J segment 4 bases; nucleotides outside the gene matches: 16. Germline V gene lookup returns CDR1 MNHEY and CDR2 SVGEGT. The length of the CDR3 is 16 residues. CDR3 DNA sequence: TGTGCCAGCTTAGGACTCACCAGCGGGGGTCCTTACGAGCAGTACTTC. Translating it yields CASLGLTSGGPYEQYF.

The sample holds a few counts of this clonotype. V and J are TRBV27 and TRBJ2-3; no firm D call. This CDR3 has 14 residues. V was cut by 4 bases and J by 4 bases, with 12 bases left in between. Germline CDR1 reads MNHEY; CDR2 reads SMNVEV (reference sequence). The CDR3: CASSWLDGADTQYF. The CDR3 DNA reads TGTGCCAGCAGTTGGCTGGACGGCGCAGATACGCAGTATTTT.